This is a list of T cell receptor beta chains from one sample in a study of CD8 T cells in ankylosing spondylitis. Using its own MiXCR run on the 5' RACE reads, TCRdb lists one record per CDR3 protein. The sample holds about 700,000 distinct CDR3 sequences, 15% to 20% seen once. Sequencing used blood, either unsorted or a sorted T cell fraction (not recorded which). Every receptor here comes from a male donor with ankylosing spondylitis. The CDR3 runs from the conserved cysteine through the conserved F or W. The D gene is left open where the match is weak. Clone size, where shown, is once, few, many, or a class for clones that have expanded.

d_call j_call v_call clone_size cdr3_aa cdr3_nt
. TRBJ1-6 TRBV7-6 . CASSLAPEEALHF TGTGCCAGCAGCTTAGCCCCCGAGGAGGCCCTCCACTTT
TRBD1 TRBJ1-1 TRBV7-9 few CASSMWTGTGTEAFF TGTGCCAGCAGCATGTGGACAGGGACGGGTACTGAAGCTTTCTTT
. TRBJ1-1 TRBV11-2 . CASSLGGAGWSNTEAFF TGTGCCAGCAGCTTAGGTGGGGCAGGGTGGAGTAACACTGAAGCTTTCTTT
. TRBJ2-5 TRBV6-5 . CASSYSSATPGTQYF TGTGCCAGCAGTTACTCCTCGGCCACTCCAGGGACCCAGTACTTC
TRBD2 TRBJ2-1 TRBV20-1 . CSVRGLVRGLANEQFF TGCAGTGTCCGGGGACTAGTTCGGGGTCTTGCCAATGAGCAGTTCTTC
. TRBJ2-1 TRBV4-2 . CASSQGKGGPGGNEQFF TGTGCCAGCAGCCAGGGCAAAGGAGGGCCCGGTGGGAATGAGCAGTTCTTC
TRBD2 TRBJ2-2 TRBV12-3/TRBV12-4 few CASSYLSGGFTGELFF TGTGCCAGCAGTTATCTAAGCGGGGGATTCACCGGGGAGCTGTTTTTT
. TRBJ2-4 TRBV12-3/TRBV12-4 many CASSLGPGNIQYF TGTGCCAGCAGTTTAGGACCGGGGAACATTCAGTACTTC
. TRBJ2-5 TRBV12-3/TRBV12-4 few CASSLASVRETQYF TGTGCCAGCAGTTTGGCTTCAGTACGGGAGACCCAGTACTTC
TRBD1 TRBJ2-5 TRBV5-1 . CASSFQGADETQYF TGCGCCAGCAGCTTCCAGGGGGCGGACGAGACCCAGTACTTC
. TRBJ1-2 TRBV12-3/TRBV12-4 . CASSLSTASSNYGYTF TGTGCCAGCAGTCTTAGCACAGCTTCCTCTAACTATGGCTACACCTTC
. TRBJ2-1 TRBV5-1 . CASSIGTQGRNEQFF TGCGCCAGCAGCATTGGTACACAGGGAAGGAATGAGCAGTTCTTC
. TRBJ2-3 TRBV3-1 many CASSQDRTQYF TGTGCCAGCAGCCAGGACCGGACGCAGTATTTT
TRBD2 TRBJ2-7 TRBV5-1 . CASSWSGTAPGLADRFYEQYF TGCGCCAGCAGCTGGTCCGGGACAGCACCTGGACTAGCGGATAGGTTCTACGAGCAGTACTTC
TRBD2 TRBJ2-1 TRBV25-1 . CASTPGTSLDEQFF TGTGCCAGCACCCCCGGGACTAGTCTCGATGAGCAGTTCTTC
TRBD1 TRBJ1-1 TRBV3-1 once CTSSTGSETGVMNTEAFF TGTACCAGCAGCACGGGAAGTGAGACAGGGGTAATGAACACTGAAGCTTTCTTT
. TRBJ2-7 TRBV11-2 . CASSFYAVRDFFYEQYF TGTGCCAGCAGCTTTTATGCGGTTCGTGATTTTTTCTACGAGCAGTACTTC
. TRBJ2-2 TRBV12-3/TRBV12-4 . CASSPWDLQWELFF TGTGCCAGCAGTCCCTGGGACCTCCAGTGGGAGCTGTTTTTT
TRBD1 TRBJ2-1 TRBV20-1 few CSASIPGQGAGEQFF TGCAGTGCTTCAATTCCGGGACAGGGGGCAGGGGAGCAGTTCTTC
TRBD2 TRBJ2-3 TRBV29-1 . CSVEGLAGGRPTDTQYF TGCAGCGTTGAGGGCCTAGCGGGAGGGAGACCCACAGATACGCAGTATTTT
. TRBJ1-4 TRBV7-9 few CASSLVGGQATNEKLFF TGTGCCAGCAGCTTAGTGGGTGGTCAAGCAACTAATGAAAAACTGTTTTTT
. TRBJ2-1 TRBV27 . CDSSPSGFDEQFF TGTGACAGCAGTCCCTCGGGGTTTGATGAGCAGTTTTTC
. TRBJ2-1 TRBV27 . CASSLAGSLINEQFF TGTGCCAGCAGTTTGGCAGGGAGCTTAATTAATGAGCAGTTCTTC
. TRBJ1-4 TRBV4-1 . CASSQEQEKLFF TGCGCCAGCAGCCAAGAGCAGGAAAAACTGTTTTTT
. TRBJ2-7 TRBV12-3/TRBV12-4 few CASSLGVGDGPYEQYF TGTGCCAGCAGTTTAGGGGTGGGGGACGGACCCTACGAGCAGTACTTC
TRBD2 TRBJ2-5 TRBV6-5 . CASSYSSGGPQETQYF TGTGCCAGCAGTTACTCTAGCGGGGGACCTCAAGAGACCCAGTACTTC
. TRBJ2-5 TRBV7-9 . CASSFPGQGQETQYF TGTGCCAGCAGCTTCCCTGGGCAGGGACAAGAGACCCAGTACTTC
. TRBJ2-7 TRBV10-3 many CAIRPGSGAGEQYF TGTGCCATCAGGCCCGGGTCGGGGGCCGGTGAGCAGTACTTC